This TCR beta chain was documented in a study of immune aging and cytomegalovirus after organ transplant listed by TCRdb under 2021. In terms of the full investigation: Every transplant recipient was given three-drug immunosuppression consisting of prednisone, tacrolimus, and mycophenolate. Beyond this particular receptor, the publication reports: Aged-phenotype cells increased post-transplant regardless of clone size, earlier in large clones (days 200-264) than small clones, following viremia. CD57 was not measured in the sequencing data, so a conservative gene-based aging definition was used instead. TEMRA cells made up a larger share of large clones, and the seven largest clones (around 1,900 cells) gained aged and TEMRA cells while losing TCM cells.

This clonotype was counted ten times or more. This receptor's antigen is unknown. No much larger clone exists at a distance of one base, and base qualities are not known. The library relied on single-cell sequencing. Sequencing was performed on an Illumina NovaSeq 6000. For cell capture and library preparation, the team used the BD Rhapsody Targeted mRNA and AbSeq Reagent Kit in a microwell format. The libraries included TCR, sample tags, AbSeq, and targeted mRNA from the Human T-Cell Expression Panel, along with custom TOX and TOX2 primers. Sequencing of the libraries was done on an Illumina NovaSeq. As for the original processing: The analysis covered 10468 cells in total, of which 7076 were CD8 T cells and about 4,500 were CD8 T cells with an identifiable TCR CDR3. The BD Rhapsody Targeted Analysis Pipeline, including V(D)J processing, was run on the Seven Bridges Genomics platform to process the raw data. Quality control, Sample Tag demultiplexing with Lex-BDSMK, clone identification with VDJ Explorer, and Seurat clustering were all done in SeqGeq 1.6.0. Clones making up <1% of CD8 T cells were classified as non-expanded, and clones making up >2.5% of the sample were classified as clonal expansions. TCRdb trimmed the raw reads at Q25, called clones with MiXCR and kept productive beta chains. A single entry per CDR3 protein holds the most common genes and DNA from its merged rows. The V and J calls and clone size come from TCRdb's table, not from the authors' own analysis. The sample yields 20,000 to 25,000 distinct CDR3 sequences; around 33% were counted once. The ten largest make up about 25% of the sample.

Looking up the germline V gene yields CDR1 SGHVS and CDR2 FQNEAQ. V is clipped by 2 bases and J by 5 bases, and the sequence between their germline boundaries is 18 bases long. The CDR3 holds 16 amino acids from the cysteine to the phenylalanine. Just CDR3 DNA is preserved here, 48 bases in frame from base 1. The time point label for this specimen denotes: five sample-tagged time points from pre-transplant (day -1) to day 368 post-transplant, pooled. Thawed PBMC were stimulated for around twelve hours with a CMV IE-1 overlapping peptide library without transport inhibitors. After being thawed and rested overnight, the cells were stimulated in R10 medium along with CD28/CD49d costimulation. The IE-1 peptide library was made up of 15-amino-acid peptides with 11-amino-acid overlaps. Each time point was barcoded using BD Single-Cell Multiplexing Kit Sample Tags, after which the barcoded samples were pooled and stained with oligo-conjugated anti-CD45RA plus sorting antibodies. A BD FACSAria III was used to sort CMV-responsive CD8+CD137+ and CD4+CD154+ T cells at 4-way purity. Blood was drawn into EDTA vacutainers and was processed by Ficoll gradient within 1-24 hours.

Source: CMV peptide-activated CD4+ and CD8+ T cells sorted from blood, taken at five time points, pooled. Taken with the paper, the label for cell subset or site translates to: sorted CD8+CD137+ and CD4+CD154+ T cells after around 12 h CMV IE-1 peptide stimulation. This sequence originates from a female donor who had a heart transplant and CMV viremia. The rearrangement joined TRBV7-8 to TRBJ2-5; the D gene lacks a confident call. CDR3 sequence: CASSLRFEARRETQYF. Here is the DNA: TGTGCCAGCAGCTTAAGATTTGAGGCCCGGCGGGAGACCCAGTACTTC.